The 19 T cell receptor beta chains below were found in one sample sequenced in a study of spatial heterogeneity in lung cancer. Time point of the sample: sample taken at primary tumor resection. TCRdb used MiXCR to reprocess the 5' RACE reads, holding one entry per CDR3 protein. The table has roughly 9,300 distinct CDR3 sequences, 5.5% to 6.5% seen once; the top ten hold more than 25%. The sequenced sample was normal lung tissue next to the tumor, obtained at surgery. The receptors were gathered from a male donor with early-stage non-small cell lung cancer.

The DNA for the CDR3 is TGTGCCAGCAGCCCGCTGGGGGGAGGGAGCGAGACCCAGTACTTC. Its translation is CASSPLGGGSETQYF. This chain links TRBV7-2 with TRBJ2-5; 7 nucleotides align to TRBD2. V shed 5 bases and J 5 bases; nucleotides not matched to a gene: 11. This CDR3 is built from 15 residues. CDR1 is SGHTA, CDR2 FQGNSA, per germline.

This clonotype was seen only a few times. J is TRBJ1-1 and V is TRBV28, with D unresolved. The V gene's germline CDR1 is MDHEN and CDR2 SYDVKM. Deletions cut 1 base from V and 6 bases from J, with 6 bases between. The CDR3 extends over 12 amino acids. The CDR3 sequence is CASSLLESEAFF. The CDR3 DNA sequence: TGTGCCAGCAGTTTATTGGAATCTGAAGCTTTCTTT.

By proportion, this clonotype is medium-sized. CDR3 sequence reads: CASRPGQANYGYTF. The DNA of the CDR3 is TGTGCCAGCAGACCGGGACAGGCAAACTATGGCTACACCTTC. V and J are TRBV6-2 or TRBV6-3 and TRBJ1-2, with 8 bases matching TRBD1. CDR1 and CDR2 from the germline V gene are MNHEY and SVGEGT. Trimming cost V 6 bases and J 2 bases; bases outside gene matches: 5. CDR3 length: 14 residues.

Note on this clonotype: This may stem from a read error, because a much larger clone lies one nucleotide away. The gene calls are TRBV5-4 and TRBJ2-1, with TRBD1 matching 10 bases. CDR3 size: 13 residues. From germline, CDR1 is SGHNT and CDR2 YYREEE (reference sequence). CDR3 nucleotides: TGTGCCAGCAGCCGGGACAGGGGCCATGAGCAGTCCTTC. Protein: CASSRDRGHEQSF.

The chain carries TRBV12-3 or TRBV12-4 and TRBJ2-3; 11 positions match TRBD1. Trimming took 3 bases from V and 3 from J; bases not matched to a gene: 2. CDR3 length: 15 amino acids. The CDR3 DNA follows: TGTGCCAGCAGTTTCGGACAGGGGGCAACAGATACGCAGTATTTT. It yields the protein CASSFGQGATDTQYF.

This clonotype was observed at least ten times. The chain recombines TRBV19 with TRBJ2-1; 8 bases agree with TRBD2. The germline V gene encodes CDR1 LNHDA and CDR2 SQIVND (reference sequence). Trimming removed 6 bases from V and 8 bases from J; junction bases left unmatched: 9. The length of the CDR3 is 14 residues. Here the CDR3 reads CASSPGLDSDEQFF. The CDR3 coding sequence is TGTGCCAGTAGCCCGGGACTAGATAGCGATGAGCAGTTCTTC.

Many counts were recorded for this clonotype. This chain connects TRBV5-1 to TRBJ2-2; D ambiguous. Trimming left V 7 bases short and J 0 bases short, with 13 bases between. The CDR3 has 15 amino acids. CDR1 and CDR2 from the germline V gene are SGHRS and YFSETQ. As DNA, the CDR3 is TGCGCCAGCCTCCCTGGCAGCTCGAACACCGGGGAGCTGTTTTTT. It codes for CASLPGSSNTGELFF.

This clonotype was detected a few times. The chain uses TRBV5-1 and TRBJ2-3; D gene ambiguous. V lost 5 bases and J lost 1, with 5 bases in between. Per germline, CDR1 SGHRS and CDR2 YFSETQ. The CDR3 sequence is 12 residues long. CDR3 DNA sequence: TGCGCCAGCAGTACGGGCACAGATACGCAGTATTTT. It codes for CASSTGTDTQYF. Filled out from reference TRBV5-1 and TRBJ2-3, the complete variable domain reads KAGVTQTPRYLIKTRGQQVTLSCSPISGHRSVSWYQQTPGQGLQFLFEYFSETQRNKGNFPGRFSGRQFSNSRSEMNVSTLELGDSALYLCASSTGTDTQYFGPGTRLTVL.

This clonotype was counted many times. This sequence joins TRBV7-3 and TRBJ1-1; D is ambiguous. Germline V CDR1 and CDR2: SGHTA, FQGTGA. The CDR3 is made up of 14 amino acids. Trimming took off 5 bases at V and 0 bases at J, with 10 bases between the two ends. The chain's CDR3 is CASSPGLMNTEAFF. The CDR3 DNA reads TGTGCCAGCAGCCCCGGACTCATGAACACTGAAGCTTTCTTT.

For this clonotype: This may be a read error, as it is one base from a much larger clone. The chain uses TRBV5-6 and TRBJ1-5; D is uncertain. There are 15 residues in the CDR3. Germline V CDR1 and CDR2: SGHDT, YYEEEE. The CDR3 DNA sequence: TGTGCCCGCAGCTTGAGGTCCGGAGGAAATCAGCCCCAGCATTTT. Translating gives CARSLRSGGNQPQHF.

The table lists this clonotype with many counts. The V and J genes are TRBV7-9 and TRBJ1-1; possible D gene TRBD1, 5 bases. V was cut by 4 bases and J by 11 bases, with 14 bases left in between. The CDR3 extends over 12 amino acids. CDR1 and CDR2 from the germline V gene are SEHNR and FQNEAQ (reference sequence). The CDR3 DNA follows: TGTGCCAGCAGCTCAGGGCAGATTAATGCTTTCTTT. Translating it yields CASSSGQINAFF.

This clonotype was counted many times. V is TRBV2 and J is TRBJ1-1; 7 nucleotides agree with TRBD1. Unmatched junction bases numbered 4, after V lost 6 bases and J lost 0 bases. CDR3 size: 14 residues. Germline V gene data show CDR1 as SNHLY and CDR2 as FYNNEI. The CDR3 region is CASRGDSLNTEAFF. In nucleotides, the CDR3 is TGTGCCAGCAGGGGGGACAGCTTGAACACTGAAGCTTTCTTT.

Within the sample, this clonotype is medium-sized. This CDR3 reads CASSLSYGAGRAEQYF. The CDR3 DNA sequence: TGTGCCAGCAGCTTAAGTTATGGAGCGGGACGGGCCGAGCAGTACTTC. This chain uses TRBV7-9 with TRBJ2-7; 7 bases map to TRBD2. Trimming took 2 bases from V and 6 from J; bases not matched to a gene: 13. Germline V gene data show CDR1 as SEHNR and CDR2 as FQNEAQ (reference sequence). The CDR3 spans 16 residues.

This clonotype was seen repeatedly, ten times or more. The rearrangement links TRBV7-9 to TRBJ2-5; 7 positions agree with TRBD2. The junction had 8 bases not matched to a gene; V was cut back by 8 bases and J by 5 bases. From germline, CDR1 is SEHNR and CDR2 FQNEAQ (reference sequence). This CDR3 comprises 13 residues. The CDR3 nucleotides read TGTGCCAGCGCCGGGGGAGGGGCGGAGACCCAGTACTTC. It specifies CASAGGGAETQYF.

In its sample, this clonotype was seen many times. This chain joins TRBV2 and TRBJ1-2; 8 nucleotides match TRBD1. Germline values: CDR1 SNHLY, CDR2 FYNNEI. V lost 7 bases and J lost 2; bases outside the gene matches: 6. CDR3 length: 14 residues. The CDR3 spells CASNGQGKNYGYTF. In nucleotides, the CDR3 is TGTGCCAGCAATGGACAGGGAAAGAACTATGGCTACACCTTC. Variable domain in full (rest from reference TRBV2 and TRBJ1-2): EPEVTQTPSHQVTQMGQEVILRCVPISNHLYFYWYRQILGQKVEFLVSFYNNEISEKSEIFDDQFSVERPDGSNFTLKIRSTKLEDSAMYFCASNGQGKNYGYTFGSGTRLTVV.

This clonotype occurred a few times. The gene calls are TRBV15 and TRBJ1-2; 8 positions match TRBD1. This CDR3 has 14 residues. In germline, CDR1 is LNHNV, CDR2 YYDKDF (reference sequence). The J segment lost 8 bases and the V segment lost 0 bases, leaving 5 bases of the junction unmatched. The CDR3 DNA reads TGTGCCACCAGCAGAGATTACACAGGGGGAGGCTACACCTTC. It specifies CATSRDYTGGGYTF.

This clonotype was counted ten times or more. J is TRBJ1-1 and V is TRBV5-1; TRBD1 matches 8 bases. Per germline, CDR1 SGHRS and CDR2 YFSETQ. With 3 bases clipped from V and 8 bases from J, the junction kept 3 bases outside the gene matches. This CDR3 spans 12 amino acids. This chain's CDR3 is CASSYGQGEAFF. The CDR3 DNA follows: TGCGCCAGCAGCTACGGACAGGGCGAAGCTTTCTTT.

This clonotype has at least ten counts. This sequence joins TRBV27 and TRBJ2-6; D is ambiguous. This CDR3 region has 16 residues. V shed 0 bases and J shed 0 bases, with 6 bases lying between them. Germline values: CDR1 MNHEY, CDR2 SMNVEV (reference sequence). The CDR3: CASSLSGSSGANVLTF. DNA of the CDR3: TGTGCCAGCAGTTTATCTGGCAGCTCTGGGGCCAACGTCCTGACTTTC.

Note on this clonotype: Being one base from a much bigger clone, this may be a read error. The chain carries TRBV7-2 and TRBJ2-3, with 8 bases fitting TRBD1. The germline CDR1 and CDR2 sequences are SGHTA and FQGNSA. This CDR3 has 13 amino acids. CDR3 loop: CVSSLARDRTSYF. CDR3 DNA: TGTGTCAGCAGCTTAGCCCGGGACAGGACGTCCTATTTT.